The entry that follows covers one T cell receptor beta chain sequence. The sample originates from a study of blood T cell repertoires in COVID-19. The CDR3 has 13 amino acids. The germline V gene has CDR1 LGHNA and CDR2 YSLEER. V dropped 3 bases and J dropped 6 bases, with 10 bases sitting between them. In the authors' workflow: Amplification of reference gene primers was used by the study to estimate nucleated cell counts. Generated by immunoSEQ multiplex PCR, the TCRdb table keeps only in-frame clones and is missing some. That table supplies the V and J calls and clone size; D and trimming were determined from the DNA. The sample holds approximately 250,000 clones; around 84% are singletons and the top ten take over 4%. Seattle cases were enrolled at active infection and followed longitudinally.

The sample consisted of peripheral blood. The chain joins TRBV4-3 to TRBJ2-3, with no clear D. The clonotype comes from a woman aged 55-70 years with COVID-19, enrolled during active disease. CDR3 amino acids: CASSHLRWDTQYF. The CDR3 DNA reads TGCGCCAGCAGCCACCTCAGGTGGGATACGCAGTATTTT.